These 20 T cell receptor beta chains were all obtained from the same sample, sequenced in a study of blood T cell repertoires in COVID-19. The protocol was immunoSEQ multiplex PCR, while the TCRdb copy is restricted to in-frame clones and leaves out a portion. The data show 250,000 or so clones, over 80% seen once. The source material was peripheral blood. Receptors were obtained from a man aged 30 to 39 with COVID-19, enrolled during active disease.

V gene TRBV16 combines with J gene TRBJ1-5; D remains unclear. The CDR3 has 14 residues. Trimming removed 1 base at V and 7 bases at J, with 11 bases between. Germline V gene sequence: CDR1 KGHSY, CDR2 FQNENV. This CDR3 reads CASSQFVGWQPQHF. The CDR3 DNA sequence: TGTGCCAGCAGCCAATTTGTGGGCTGGCAGCCCCAGCATTTT.

J is TRBJ2-7 and V is TRBV5-4, with D possibly TRBD1 on 6 matching bases. The V end was cut by 0 bases, the J end by 3 bases, with 13 bases between. Germline V lookup: CDR1 SGHNT, CDR2 YYREEE (reference sequence). CDR3 size: 15 residues. Written as DNA, the CDR3 is TGTGCCAGCAGCTTGGGGTCAGGGGAGATCTACGAGCAGTACTTC. Translation: CASSLGSGEIYEQYF. Variable domain in full (rest from reference TRBV5-4 and TRBJ2-7): ETGVTQSPTHLIKTRGQQVTLRCSSQSGHNTVSWYQQALGQGPQFIFQYYREEENGRGNFPPRFSGLQFPNYSSELNVNALELDDSALYLCASSLGSGEIYEQYFGPGTRLTVT.

This rearrangement joins TRBV27 to TRBJ2-3; TRBD1 is a possible D gene (6 bases). Between the trimmed V and J ends, which lost 1 base and 0 bases, there was a span of 11 bases. The CDR3 loop spans 16 amino acids. Germline values: CDR1 MNHEY, CDR2 SMNVEV (reference sequence). The CDR3 sequence: CASSLWTDTSTDTQYF. The DNA for the CDR3 is TGTGCCAGCAGTTTATGGACAGACACTAGCACAGATACGCAGTATTTT.

The J gene is TRBJ1-6, the V gene TRBV7-9; D not resolved. Germline V gene data show CDR1 as SEHNR and CDR2 as FQNEAQ (reference sequence). Trimming removed 1 base from V and 8 bases from J, with 9 bases in between. The CDR3 loop spans 14 amino acids. Here the CDR3 reads CASSLGVADSPLHF. CDR3 bases: TGTGCCAGCAGCTTAGGCGTTGCGGATTCACCCCTCCACTTT.

The chain employs TRBV27 and TRBJ2-7; 9 bases line up with TRBD2. This CDR3 is 17 amino acids long. Germline trimming cut 2 bases from V and 0 bases from J; bases unmatched to any gene: 8. Germline assignment: CDR1 MNHEY and CDR2 SMNVEV (reference sequence). This chain's CDR3 is CASSLGASGVPSYEQYF. The CDR3 DNA reads as TGTGCCAGCAGTTTAGGGGCTAGCGGGGTTCCCTCCTACGAGCAGTACTTC.

V and J are TRBV5-4 and TRBJ2-2; D is possibly TRBD1 (5 bases). The germline gives CDR1 SGHNT, CDR2 YYREEE (reference sequence). CDR3 size: 16 residues. With 0 bases removed from V and 2 bases from J, the gap between germline ends came to 11 bases. The CDR3 loop is CASSLGQSLNTGELFF. The CDR3 bases are TGTGCCAGCAGCTTGGGACAGAGTTTAAACACCGGGGAGCTGTTTTTT.

The CDR3 coding sequence is TGCGCCAGCAGCCAGTCGGACAGTGGTAACACTGAAGCTTTCTTT. Protein sequence: CASSQSDSGNTEAFF. The chain recombines TRBV4-3 with TRBJ1-1; possible D gene TRBD1, 6 bases. The germline V and J ends were trimmed by 3 bases and 2 bases, with 13 bases remaining between them. CDR3 length: 15 amino acids. Germline values: CDR1 LGHNA, CDR2 YSLEER.

The chain couples TRBV29-1 to TRBJ1-5; 9 bases fit TRBD1. This CDR3 region has 14 residues. Germline CDR1 SQVTM, CDR2 ANQGSEA. V lost 6 bases and J lost 8; bases outside the gene matches: 11. The CDR3 is CSVRQGVAGEPQHF. In DNA form, the CDR3 reads TGCAGCGTCCGACAGGGGGTCGCGGGGGAGCCCCAGCATTTT.

The chain links TRBV12-5 to TRBJ1-2; no clear D. Germline CDR1 reads LGHNT; CDR2 reads FRNRAP. Trimming stripped 10 bases from V and 6 bases from J, with 18 bases between. The CDR3 extends over 13 amino acids. CDR3 sequence (DNA): TGTGCTACCCTTAACCTCGAGGGAGATGGCTACACCTTC. Translating gives CATLNLEGDGYTF.

The V gene is TRBV19, the J gene TRBJ2-2; D may be TRBD1 (6 bases). V was clipped by 5 bases and J by 2 bases, with 15 bases between them. Germline loops: CDR1 LNHDA, CDR2 SQIVND (reference sequence). CDR3 length: 16 amino acids. The CDR3 DNA reads as TGTGCCAGTAGTCCCCTAGCAGGGGAAAACACCGGGGAGCTGTTTTTT. Its translation: CASSPLAGENTGELFF.

The chain joins TRBV18 to TRBJ2-1; 7 nucleotides match TRBD2. This CDR3 comprises 16 residues. Germline V gene sequence: CDR1 KGHSH, CDR2 LQKENI. The V segment lost 6 bases and the J segment 4 bases; nucleotides outside the gene matches: 12. The CDR3: CASSPGPPGGYNEQFF. The CDR3 coding sequence is TGTGCCAGCTCCCCTGGGCCTCCGGGGGGATACAATGAGCAGTTCTTC.

The V call is TRBV10-3, the J call TRBJ1-1; TRBD1 agrees at 8 bases. CDR3 length: 17 residues. Germline assignment: CDR1 ENHRY and CDR2 SYGVKD. V trimming: 4 bases; J trimming: 6 bases; junction bases outside the gene matches: 16. The CDR3 loop reads CAISGVEGGQDISEAFF. CDR3 coding DNA: TGTGCCATCAGTGGGGTAGAGGGGGGACAGGACATTTCTGAAGCTTTCTTT.

The J gene is TRBJ1-4, the V gene TRBV7-2; 7 nucleotides match TRBD1. The germline V gene encodes CDR1 SGHTA and CDR2 FQGNSA. There are 15 residues in the CDR3. V was clipped by 3 bases and J by 8 bases; unmatched bases: 9. CDR3 residues: CASSFLGQSGEKLFF. CDR3 nucleotide sequence: TGTGCCAGCAGCTTTCTGGGACAGTCGGGCGAAAAACTGTTTTTT.

The chain recombines TRBV27 with TRBJ1-5; TRBD1 aligns across 8 bases. The CDR3 loop spans 15 amino acids. Trimming cost V 10 bases and J 0 bases; bases outside gene matches: 8. CDR1 MNHEY and CDR2 SMNVEV come from the germline V gene (reference sequence). Here the CDR3 reads CATQRTGSSNQPQHF. In DNA form, the CDR3 reads TGTGCCACCCAACGGACAGGGTCTAGCAATCAGCCCCAGCATTTT.

The V gene is TRBV6-2 or TRBV6-3, the J gene TRBJ2-2; 13 bases map to TRBD2. CDR3 length equals 16 residues. V was pared by 4 bases and J by 7 bases, with 6 bases of the junction left unmatched. The germline CDR1 and CDR2 sequences are MNHEY and SVGEGT. CDR3 in amino acids: CASSSRTSGSYGELFF. The CDR3 DNA reads as TGTGCCAGCAGTTCCCGGACTAGCGGGAGTTACGGGGAGCTGTTTTTT.

The chain couples TRBV14 to TRBJ2-2; TRBD1 is a possible D gene (7 bases). This CDR3 spans 15 amino acids. Trimming left V 5 bases short and J 3 bases short, with 13 bases between. The germline gives CDR1 SGHDN, CDR2 FVKESK. The CDR3 loop is CASSYTGEDTGELFF. The DNA of the CDR3 is TGTGCCAGCAGCTATACAGGGGAGGACACCGGGGAGCTGTTTTTT. Variable domain in full (rest from reference TRBV14 and TRBJ2-2): EAGVTQFPSHSVIEKGQTVTLRCDPISGHDNLYWYRRVMGKEIKFLLHFVKESKQDESGMPNNRFLAERTGGTYSTLKVQPAELEDSGVYFCASSYTGEDTGELFFGEGSRLTVL.

DNA of the CDR3: TGTGCCAGCAGCTCTGGGGGCGCAGGCCACGGGGAGCTGTTTTTT. This translates into CASSSGGAGHGELFF. V gene TRBV7-3 combines with J gene TRBJ2-2, with a weak D call TRBD1 (6 bases). V gave up 4 bases and J gave up 7 bases, with 16 bases separating them. The CDR3 runs 15 residues. The germline CDR1 and CDR2 sequences are SGHTA and FQGTGA.

The chain links TRBV5-1 to TRBJ2-1; TRBD2 aligns across 8 bases. The CDR3 consists of 14 residues. The ends lost 4 bases at V and 8 bases at J; junction bases unmatched: 8. Germline V gene sequence: CDR1 SGHRS, CDR2 YFSETQ. The CDR3 DNA is TGCGCCAGCAGCGAGGGGACTAGTAGCGATGAGCAGTTCTTC. It specifies CASSEGTSSDEQFF.

This clone was picked up one time. The V and J genes are TRBV9 and TRBJ1-1, with unresolved D. Trimming stripped 2 bases from V and 0 bases from J, with 17 bases between. Germline CDR1 and CDR2: SGDLS and YYNGEE. The CDR3 covers 17 residues. Written as DNA, the CDR3 is TGTGCCAGCAGCGTGTCGAACCTAGGATCCATGAACACTGAAGCTTTCTTT. It translates to CASSVSNLGSMNTEAFF.

The genes are TRBV7-2 and TRBJ2-7; a possible D gene is TRBD1 (6 bases). This CDR3 is built from 16 residues. Germline V gives CDR1 SGHTA, CDR2 FQGNSA. V gave up 6 bases and J gave up 1 base, with 19 bases separating them. As DNA, the CDR3 is TGTGCCAGCAGACCTAGTACAGGGACGGGATCCTACGAGCAGTACTTC. It is translated as CASRPSTGTGSYEQYF. Full variable domain (remainder filled in from reference TRBV7-2 and TRBJ2-7): GAGVSQSPSNKVTEKGKDVELRCDPISGHTALYWYRQSLGQGLEFLIYFQGNSAPDKSGLPSDRFSAERTGGSVSTLTIQRTQQEDSAVYLCASRPSTGTGSYEQYFGPGTRLTVT.